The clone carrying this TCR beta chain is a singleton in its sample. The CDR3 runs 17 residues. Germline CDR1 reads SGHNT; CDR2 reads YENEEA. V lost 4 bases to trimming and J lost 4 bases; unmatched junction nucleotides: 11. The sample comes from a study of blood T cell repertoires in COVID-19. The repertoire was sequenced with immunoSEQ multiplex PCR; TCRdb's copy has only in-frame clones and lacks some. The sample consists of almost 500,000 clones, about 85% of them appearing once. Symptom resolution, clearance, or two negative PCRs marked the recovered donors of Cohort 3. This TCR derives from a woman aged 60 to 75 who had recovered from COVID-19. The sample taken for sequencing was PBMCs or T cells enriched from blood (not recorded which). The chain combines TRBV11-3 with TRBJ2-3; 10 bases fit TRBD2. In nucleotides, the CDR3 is TGTGCCAGCAGCTACCCCTCTAGCGGGGGTAGGTCAGATACGCAGTATTTT. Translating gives CASSYPSSGGRSDTQYF.